This is a list of T cell receptor beta chains from one sample in a study of post-analysis software for immune sequencing data. TCRdb reprocessed the PCR reads via MiXCR and lists one record per CDR3 protein. The sample shows under 650,000 distinct CDR3 sequences, roughly two fifths of them seen only once. The sample comprised blood. All receptors come from a girl aged 10 to 17 with multiple sclerosis. Both conserved end residues are part of each CDR3.

>TRBV4-1|TRBJ2-1
CASSQFSNEQFF
>TRBV5-6|TRBJ1-2
CASSLLLRGNRGGGYTF
>TRBV12-3/TRBV12-4|TRBJ2-3
CASSLSGRDTQYF
>TRBV5-1|TRBJ1-2
CASSPEEVYGYTF
>TRBV10-3|TRBJ2-1
CAIRDPSTLANEQFF
>TRBV5-1|TRBJ1-2
CASNPGQGFGYTF
>TRBV5-1|TRBJ2-1
CASSRGTVNNEQFF
>TRBV6-8|TRBJ2-3
CASNPRGDTQYF
>TRBV2|TRBJ2-7
CASSERTGAYEQYF
>TRBV6-5|TRBJ2-3
CASSGGSWDTQYF
>TRBV29-1|TRBJ2-5
CSVEGEAGRETQYF
>TRBV12-3/TRBV12-4|TRBJ2-1
CASSTSDFSEQFF
>TRBV4-1|TRBJ2-1
CASSQEGAGGLNEQFF
>TRBV30|TRBJ1-2
CAWSGQSNYGYTF
>TRBV10-3|TRBJ1-1
CAISEAGQGVAEAFF
>TRBV12-3/TRBV12-4|TRBJ2-3
CASSLKYPSASTDTQYF
>TRBV5-1|.
CASSSGGLDREQYF